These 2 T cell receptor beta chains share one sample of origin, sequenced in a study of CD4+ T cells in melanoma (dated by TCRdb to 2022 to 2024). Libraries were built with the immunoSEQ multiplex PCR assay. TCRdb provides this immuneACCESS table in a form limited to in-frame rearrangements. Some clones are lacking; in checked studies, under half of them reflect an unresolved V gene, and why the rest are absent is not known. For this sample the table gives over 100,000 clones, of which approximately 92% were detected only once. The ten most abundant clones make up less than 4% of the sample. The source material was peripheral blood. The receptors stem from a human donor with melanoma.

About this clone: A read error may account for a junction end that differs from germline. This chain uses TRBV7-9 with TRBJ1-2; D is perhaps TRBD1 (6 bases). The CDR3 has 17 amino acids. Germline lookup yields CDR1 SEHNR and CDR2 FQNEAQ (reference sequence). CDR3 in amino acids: CASRLGSGARSNYGYTF. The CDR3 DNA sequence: TGTGCCAGCAGATTAGGGTCAGGGGCCAGAAGTAACTATGGCTACACCTTC.

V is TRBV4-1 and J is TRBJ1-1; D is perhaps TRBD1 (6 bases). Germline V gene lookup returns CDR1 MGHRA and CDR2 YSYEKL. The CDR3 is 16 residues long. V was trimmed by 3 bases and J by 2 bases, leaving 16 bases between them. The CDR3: CASSHNSNRVNTEAFF. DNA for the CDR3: TGCGCCAGCAGCCACAATTCTAACAGGGTAAACACTGAAGCTTTCTTT.